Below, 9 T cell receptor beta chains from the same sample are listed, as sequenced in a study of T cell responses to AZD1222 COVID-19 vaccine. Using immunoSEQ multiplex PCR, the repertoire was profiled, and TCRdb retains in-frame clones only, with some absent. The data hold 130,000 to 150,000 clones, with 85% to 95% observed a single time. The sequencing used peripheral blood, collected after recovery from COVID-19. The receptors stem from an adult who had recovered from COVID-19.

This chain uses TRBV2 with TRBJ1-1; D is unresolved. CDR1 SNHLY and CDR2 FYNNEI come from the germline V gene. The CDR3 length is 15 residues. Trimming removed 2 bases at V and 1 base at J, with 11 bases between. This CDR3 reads CASSERARPNTEAFF. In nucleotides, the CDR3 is TGTGCCAGCAGTGAAAGGGCTCGGCCGAACACTGAAGCTTTCTTT.

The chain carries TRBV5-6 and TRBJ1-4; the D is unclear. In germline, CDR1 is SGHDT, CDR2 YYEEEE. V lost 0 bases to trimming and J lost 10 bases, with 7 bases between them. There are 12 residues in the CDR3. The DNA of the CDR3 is TGTGCCAGCAGCTTGGCCGGAGGAAAACTGTTTTTT. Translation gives CASSLAGGKLFF.

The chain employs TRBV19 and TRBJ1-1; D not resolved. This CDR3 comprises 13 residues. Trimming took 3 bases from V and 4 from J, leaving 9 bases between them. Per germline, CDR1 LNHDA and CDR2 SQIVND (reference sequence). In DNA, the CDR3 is TGTGCCAGTAGTATCGGACTTTCCACTGAAGCTTTCTTT. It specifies CASSIGLSTEAFF.

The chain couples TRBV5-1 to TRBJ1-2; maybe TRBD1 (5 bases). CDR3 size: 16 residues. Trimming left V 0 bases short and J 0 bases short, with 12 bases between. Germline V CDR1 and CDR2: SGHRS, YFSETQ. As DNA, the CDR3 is TGCGCCAGCAGCTTGGCCGGGACGGCTCCTAACTATGGCTACACCTTC. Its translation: CASSLAGTAPNYGYTF.

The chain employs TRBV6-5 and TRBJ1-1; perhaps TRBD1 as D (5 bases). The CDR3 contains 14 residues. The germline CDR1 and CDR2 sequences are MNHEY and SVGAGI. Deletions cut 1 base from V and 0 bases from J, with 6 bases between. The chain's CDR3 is CASSYYRLNTEAFF. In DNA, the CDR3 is TGTGCCAGCAGTTACTACAGGTTGAACACTGAAGCTTTCTTT.

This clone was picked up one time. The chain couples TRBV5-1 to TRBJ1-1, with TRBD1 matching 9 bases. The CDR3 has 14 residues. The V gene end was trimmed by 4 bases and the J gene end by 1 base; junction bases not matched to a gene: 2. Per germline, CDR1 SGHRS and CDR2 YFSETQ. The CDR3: CASSMGQGNTEAFF. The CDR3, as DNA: TGCGCCAGCAGCATGGGACAGGGGAACACTGAAGCTTTCTTT.

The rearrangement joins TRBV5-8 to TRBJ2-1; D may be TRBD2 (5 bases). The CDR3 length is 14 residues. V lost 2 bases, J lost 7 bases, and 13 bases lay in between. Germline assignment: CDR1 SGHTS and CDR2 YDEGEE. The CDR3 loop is CASSFLGGRNEQFF. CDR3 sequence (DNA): TGTGCCAGCAGCTTCTTAGGAGGACGAAATGAGCAGTTCTTC. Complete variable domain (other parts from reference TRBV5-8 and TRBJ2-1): EAGVTQSPTHLIKTRGQQATLRCSPISGHTSVYWYQQALGLGLQFLLWYDEGEERNRGNFPPRFSGRQFPNYSSELNVNALELEDSALYLCASSFLGGRNEQFFGPGTRLTVL.

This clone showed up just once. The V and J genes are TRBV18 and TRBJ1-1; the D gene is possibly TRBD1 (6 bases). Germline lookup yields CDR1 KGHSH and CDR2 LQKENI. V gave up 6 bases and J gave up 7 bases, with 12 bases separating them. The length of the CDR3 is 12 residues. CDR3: CASSRGQLEAFF. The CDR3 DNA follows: TGTGCCAGCTCTAGAGGACAGCTTGAAGCTTTCTTT.

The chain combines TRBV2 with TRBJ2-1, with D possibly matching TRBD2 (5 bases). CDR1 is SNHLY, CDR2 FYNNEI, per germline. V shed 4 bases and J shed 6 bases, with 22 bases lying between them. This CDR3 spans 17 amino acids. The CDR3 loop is CASSARTSTFLINEQFF. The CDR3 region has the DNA TGTGCCAGCAGTGCAAGAACTAGTACCTTTTTAATCAATGAGCAGTTCTTC.